The TCR beta chain under discussion was sequenced for a study of T cell repertoires in cytomegalovirus infection. Regarding the study as a whole: Public TCR beta family frequency separated CMV-and-HLA carriers, including in an independent cohort.

This clonotype occurred a few times. Its antigen is currently unknown. TCRdb itself ran the reads through MiXCR, one entry per CDR3 protein. The data show about 400,000 distinct CDR3 sequences, 34% seen once. This CDR3 spans 16 amino acids. The V and J ends lost 4 bases and 6 bases, in that order; junction bases with no gene match: 4. Germline CDR1 LNHDA, CDR2 SQIVND (reference sequence). V is TRBV19 and J is TRBJ2-1, with 15 nucleotides matching TRBD2. The sample in question was cultured PBMCs, obtained from culture after CMV antigen stimulation. This TCR was sampled from a human donor in good health (CMV status not recorded). Some clones in this sample may be carry-over from other donors' samples. CDR3 region: CASSSPGLAGGNEQFF. The DNA for the CDR3 is TGTGCCAGTAGTAGTCCGGGACTAGCGGGAGGCAATGAGCAGTTCTTC.